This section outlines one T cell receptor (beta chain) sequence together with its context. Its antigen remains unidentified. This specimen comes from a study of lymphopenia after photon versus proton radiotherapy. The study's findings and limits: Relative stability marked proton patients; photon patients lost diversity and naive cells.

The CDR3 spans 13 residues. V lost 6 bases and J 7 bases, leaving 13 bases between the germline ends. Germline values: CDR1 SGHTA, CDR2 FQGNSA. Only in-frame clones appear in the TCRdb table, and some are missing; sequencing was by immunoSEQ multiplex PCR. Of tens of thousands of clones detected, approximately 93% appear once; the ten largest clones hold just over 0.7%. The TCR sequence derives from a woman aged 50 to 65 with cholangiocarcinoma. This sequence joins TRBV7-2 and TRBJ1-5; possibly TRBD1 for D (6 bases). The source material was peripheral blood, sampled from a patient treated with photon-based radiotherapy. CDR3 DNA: TGTGCCAGCAGTACACGGGGGCAACAGCCCCAGCATTTT. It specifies CASSTRGQQPQHF.